These 28 T cell receptor beta chains share one sample of origin, sequenced in a study of blood T cell repertoires in COVID-19. Assay used: immunoSEQ multiplex PCR; TCRdb lists only in-frame clones, some missing. The table shows under 25,000 clones, with 70% to 90% occurring only once. Sequencing was done on a sample of peripheral blood. Source of these receptors: a human donor with active COVID-19. The donor label of this sample is uncertain.

This chain uses TRBV30 with TRBJ1-2; 7 nucleotides agree with TRBD1. The CDR3 runs 13 residues. Trimming at V came to 3 bases and at J to 7 bases, leaving 8 bases not matched to a gene. In germline, CDR1 is GTSNPN, CDR2 SVGIG (reference sequence). The CDR3 nucleotides read TGTGCCTGGAGCGCGGGACAGCCAGCTGGCTACACCTTC. This gives the protein CAWSAGQPAGYTF.

The chain employs TRBV29-1 and TRBJ1-1; TRBD1 might be the D (5 bases). V was pared by 2 bases and J by 0 bases, with 7 bases between. Per germline, CDR1 SQVTM and CDR2 ANQGSEA. The CDR3 totals 13 residues. CDR3 in amino acids: CSVEQTVNTEAFF. In nucleotides, the CDR3 is TGCAGCGTTGAACAGACAGTGAACACTGAAGCTTTCTTT.

The V call is TRBV7-2, the J call TRBJ1-2; D uncertain. Deletions cut 6 bases from V and 12 bases from J, with 17 bases between. This CDR3 contains 12 residues. The germline CDR1 and CDR2 sequences are SGHTA and FQGNSA. Written as DNA, the CDR3 is TGTGCCAGCAGACGAGTGGGCCAGGTGCACACCTTC. It translates to CASRRVGQVHTF.

This chain links TRBV6-2 or TRBV6-3 with TRBJ2-5; TRBD2 agrees at 8 bases. Germline values: CDR1 MNHEY, CDR2 SVGEGT. The CDR3 is made up of 15 amino acids. The junction had 5 bases not matched to a gene; V was cut back by 0 bases and J by 5 bases. The CDR3 region is CASSYSRGGRETQYF. The CDR3 region has the DNA TGTGCCAGCAGTTACTCCCGGGGGGGACGGGAGACCCAGTACTTC.

The CDR3, as DNA: TGTGCCAGCAGCCGCGCCCCGGACACTGAAGCTTTCTTT. This encodes CASSRAPDTEAFF. The chain combines TRBV28 with TRBJ1-1; D gene unclear. The V end was cut by 6 bases, the J end by 3 bases, with 11 bases between. Germline-derived CDR1 and CDR2 are MDHEN and SYDVKM. The CDR3 extends over 13 amino acids.

The V call is TRBV6-5, the J call TRBJ2-1; D remains ambiguous. CDR3 length equals 13 residues. Germline V gene data show CDR1 as MNHEY and CDR2 as SVGAGI. The V end was cut by 2 bases, the J end by 10 bases, with 12 bases between. The CDR3 DNA reads TGTGCCAGCAGTTACCTAGATCGGTCGGAGCAGTTCTTC. It yields the protein CASSYLDRSEQFF.

This chain uses TRBV10-2 with TRBJ2-7; TRBD2 agrees at 8 bases. Looked up from germline, CDR1 is WSHSY and CDR2 is SAAADI. V lost 2 bases, J lost 6 bases, and 6 bases stayed unmatched. The CDR3 runs to 14 residues. CDR3 in DNA: TGCGCCAGCAGTGAGCCGGGACTAGTGAGCGAGCAGTACTTC. Translating it yields CASSEPGLVSEQYF.

V gene TRBV11-3 combines with J gene TRBJ1-2; D gene ambiguous. This CDR3 comprises 13 residues. The V gene lost 3 bases and the J gene lost 2 bases, with 7 bases spanning the gap. Germline-derived CDR1 and CDR2 are SGHNT and YENEEA. The CDR3 is CASSFRANYGYTF. The CDR3 DNA sequence: TGTGCCAGCAGCTTTCGAGCAAACTATGGCTACACCTTC.

The chain uses TRBV4-2 and TRBJ2-2; D perhaps matches TRBD2 (5 bases). CDR3 length: 16 amino acids. Per germline, CDR1 LGHNA and CDR2 YNFKEQ. The ends were cut back, 0 bases at V and 7 bases at J, with 15 bases in the middle. The CDR3 region has the DNA TGTGCCAGCAGCCAAGATTCTGACTATCGTAGCGGGGAGCTGTTTTTT. Its translation is CASSQDSDYRSGELFF.

V is TRBV11-3 and J is TRBJ2-7; TRBD1 agrees at 7 bases. V shed 3 bases, J shed 3 bases, and the junction held 5 bases outside the gene matches. The CDR3 consists of 14 residues. CDR1 and CDR2 (germline): SGHNT, YENEEA. DNA for the CDR3: TGTGCCAGCAGCTTGACAGGGAACCACTACGAGCAGTACTTC. Residues: CASSLTGNHYEQYF.

The J gene is TRBJ1-1, the V gene TRBV7-8; no clear D gene. Germline-derived CDR1 and CDR2 are SGHVS and FQNEAQ. The CDR3 extends over 13 amino acids. Trimming took 2 bases from V and 5 from J, leaving 9 bases between them. The CDR3 DNA reads TGTGCCAGCAGCTTATACGGAGGGACTGAAGCTTTCTTT. This gives the protein CASSLYGGTEAFF.

This chain connects TRBV7-3 to TRBJ1-1; 12 nucleotides agree with TRBD1. There are 17 residues in the CDR3. V gave up 5 bases and J gave up 5 bases; unmatched junction bases: 12. The germline CDR1 and CDR2 sequences are SGHTA and FQGTGA. The CDR3 here is CASSESGTGGFRTEAFF. CDR3 DNA sequence: TGTGCCAGCAGCGAGTCCGGGACAGGGGGCTTCAGGACTGAAGCTTTCTTT.

The J gene is TRBJ2-2, the V gene TRBV5-4, with a weak D call TRBD1 (6 bases). Between the trimmed V and J ends, which lost 4 bases and 1 base, there was a span of 8 bases. CDR1 and CDR2 from the germline V gene are SGHNT and YYREEE (reference sequence). The CDR3 has 14 residues. DNA for the CDR3: TGTGCCAGCAGCCGACAGGAGAACACCGGGGAGCTGTTTTTT. The encoded protein is CASSRQENTGELFF. The complete variable domain, with remaining parts taken from reference TRBV5-4 and TRBJ2-2, reads ETGVTQSPTHLIKTRGQQVTLRCSSQSGHNTVSWYQQALGQGPQFIFQYYREEENGRGNFPPRFSGLQFPNYSSELNVNALELDDSALYLCASSRQENTGELFFGEGSRLTVL.

The chain has TRBV11-3 and TRBJ2-1, with 9 nucleotides matching TRBD2. CDR1 and CDR2 (germline): SGHNT, YENEEA. The V and J ends lost 5 bases and 6 bases, in that order; junction bases with no gene match: 5. The CDR3 consists of 14 residues. Written as DNA, the CDR3 is TGTGCCAGCAGCCATTTGACTAGCGGCAATGAGCAGTTCTTC. It specifies CASSHLTSGNEQFF.

This rearrangement joins TRBV7-9 to TRBJ2-3; 10 bases fit TRBD2. The germline V gene encodes CDR1 SEHNR and CDR2 FQNEAQ (reference sequence). The CDR3 runs 15 residues. V dropped 6 bases and J dropped 1; count of bases not matched to a gene: 4. The CDR3 here is CASSPTSGGTDTQYF. CDR3 DNA: TGTGCCAGCAGTCCTACTAGCGGGGGCACAGATACGCAGTATTTT. The entire variable domain, with the rest obtained from reference TRBV7-9 and TRBJ2-3, is as follows: DTGVSQNPRHKITKRGQNVTFRCDPISEHNRLYWYRQTLGQGPEFLTYFQNEAQLEKSRLLSDRFSAERPKGSFSTLEIQRTEQGDSAMYLCASSPTSGGTDTQYFGPGTRLTVL.

This chain links TRBV19 with TRBJ2-2; TRBD2 agrees at 10 bases. The CDR3 is 18 residues long. Germline V CDR1 and CDR2: LNHDA, SQIVND (reference sequence). Trimming removed 7 bases from V and 0 bases from J; junction bases left unmatched: 11. The CDR3 spells CASTNRASGGANTGELFF. The DNA of the CDR3 is TGTGCCAGTACCAATAGGGCTAGCGGGGGAGCGAACACCGGGGAGCTGTTTTTT.

The rearrangement joins TRBV7-9 to TRBJ2-5, with 7 bases lining up with TRBD1. The CDR3 covers 16 residues. V shed 2 bases and J 1 base; nucleotides not matched to a gene: 7. CDR1 is SEHNR, CDR2 FQNEAQ, per germline (reference sequence). CDR3 residues: CASSLLLGQAQETQYF. CDR3 nucleotide sequence: TGTGCCAGCAGCTTACTTCTAGGACAGGCCCAAGAGACCCAGTACTTC.

The chain links TRBV30 to TRBJ2-1; no clear D gene. With 4 bases removed from V and 6 bases from J, the gap between germline ends came to 7 bases. Germline V gives CDR1 GTSNPN, CDR2 SVGIG (reference sequence). The CDR3 runs 11 residues. In DNA form, the CDR3 reads TGTGCCTGGAAGAACAGCAATGAGCAGTTCTTC. Protein sequence: CAWKNSNEQFF.

The chain combines TRBV10-1 with TRBJ2-2; D is perhaps TRBD2 (6 bases). Deletions cut 4 bases from V and 2 bases from J, with 23 bases between. The CDR3 is 19 residues long. Germline V gene sequence: CDR1 WNHNN, CDR2 SYGVQD (reference sequence). DNA of the CDR3: TGCGCCAGCAGTGCCGGACGGGGCCGTGGCGGGACCAACACCGGGGAGCTGTTTTTT. This encodes CASSAGRGRGGTNTGELFF.

The chain has TRBV7-9 and TRBJ2-5; tentatively, D is TRBD2 (6 bases). V was clipped by 5 bases and J by 5 bases, with 18 bases between them. There are 15 residues in the CDR3. Germline CDR1 and CDR2: SEHNR and FQNEAQ (reference sequence). CDR3 nucleotide sequence: TGTGCCAGCAGCCCTAGACTAGAAACCCCGGAGACCCAGTACTTC. As protein: CASSPRLETPETQYF.

The rearrangement joins TRBV10-3 to TRBJ1-5; D gene ambiguous. The V end lost 2 bases, the J end lost 7 bases, and 12 bases lay between the germline ends. CDR1 ENHRY and CDR2 SYGVKD come from the germline V gene. CDR3 length: 14 amino acids. CDR3 sequence (DNA): TGTGCCATCAGTGAGGGTATGGTCGGGCAGCCCCAGCATTTT. Translation: CAISEGMVGQPQHF.

The rearrangement uses TRBV7-9 and TRBJ2-5; no reliable D call. V was shortened by 2 bases and J by 4 bases, with 17 bases between the two germline ends. CDR1 and CDR2 (germline): SEHNR, FQNEAQ (reference sequence). CDR3 length: 16 residues. The CDR3 region is CASSLHRKLAPETQYF. CDR3 DNA sequence: TGTGCCAGCAGCTTACATCGCAAGCTCGCCCCAGAGACCCAGTACTTC. The full variable domain, completed using reference TRBV7-9 and TRBJ2-5, is DTGVSQNPRHKITKRGQNVTFRCDPISEHNRLYWYRQTLGQGPEFLTYFQNEAQLEKSRLLSDRFSAERPKGSFSTLEIQRTEQGDSAMYLCASSLHRKLAPETQYFGPGTRLLVL.

The chain carries TRBV24-1 and TRBJ1-5, with D maybe TRBD1 (6 bases). The germline V gene has CDR1 KGHDR and CDR2 SFDVKD. The V end lost 2 bases, the J end lost 0 bases, and 22 bases lay between the germline ends. The CDR3 loop spans 20 amino acids. CDR3 sequence (DNA): TGTGCCACCAGTGATTCAGGGGCGCGTTCGGTTTGGAATAGCAATCAGCCCCAGCATTTT. Translation: CATSDSGARSVWNSNQPQHF.

The chain links TRBV6-2 or TRBV6-3 to TRBJ2-7; perhaps TRBD1 as D (6 bases). This CDR3 has 21 amino acids. From germline, CDR1 is MNHEY and CDR2 SVGEGT. V shed 2 bases and J shed 3 bases, with 32 bases lying between them. The chain's CDR3 is CASSYESGRVIPHRDNYEQYF. In DNA, the CDR3 is TGTGCCAGCAGTTACGAGTCGGGGCGGGTAATCCCGCATAGGGACAACTACGAGCAGTACTTC.

The chain couples TRBV12-5 to TRBJ2-5; 8 bases are shared with TRBD1. V lost 5 bases to trimming and J lost 5 bases; unmatched junction nucleotides: 10. Germline assignment: CDR1 LGHNT and CDR2 FRNRAP. The CDR3 length is 15 residues. CDR3 bases: TGTGCTAGTGGTCCCGGGGACAGGCCTAGGGAGACCCAGTACTTC. It is translated as CASGPGDRPRETQYF. Supplemented by reference TRBV12-5 and TRBJ2-5, the full variable domain reads DARVTQTPRHKVTEMGQEVTMRCQPILGHNTVFWYRQTMMQGLELLAYFRNRAPLDDSGMPKDRFSAEMPDATLATLKIQPSEPRDSAVYFCASGPGDRPRETQYFGPGTRLLVL.

This chain joins TRBV12-3 or TRBV12-4 and TRBJ2-7; D perhaps matches TRBD2 (6 bases). CDR3 length: 13 residues. V was clipped by 5 bases and J by 2 bases, with 10 bases between them. The CDR3 nucleotides are TGTGCCAGCAGTCCGACTAGGGCCTACGAGCAGTACTTC. It codes for CASSPTRAYEQYF.

The J gene is TRBJ2-7, the V gene TRBV5-4, with 7 bases that match TRBD1. V shed 4 bases, J shed 5 bases, and the junction held 12 bases outside the gene matches. The CDR3 loop spans 15 amino acids. Germline CDR1 is SGHNT and CDR2 is YYREEE (reference sequence). In DNA, the CDR3 is TGTGCCAGCAGCGCGAACCCGACAGGGAGCCACGAGCAGTACTTC. Protein product: CASSANPTGSHEQYF.

This chain joins TRBV7-9 and TRBJ2-3; D is perhaps TRBD1 (6 bases). The V end was cut by 5 bases, the J end by 3 bases, with 15 bases between. The CDR3 covers 15 residues. CDR1 and CDR2 (germline): SEHNR, FQNEAQ (reference sequence). This CDR3 reads CASSGWTVETDTQYF. CDR3 sequence (DNA): TGTGCCAGCAGCGGCTGGACAGTGGAAACAGATACGCAGTATTTT.